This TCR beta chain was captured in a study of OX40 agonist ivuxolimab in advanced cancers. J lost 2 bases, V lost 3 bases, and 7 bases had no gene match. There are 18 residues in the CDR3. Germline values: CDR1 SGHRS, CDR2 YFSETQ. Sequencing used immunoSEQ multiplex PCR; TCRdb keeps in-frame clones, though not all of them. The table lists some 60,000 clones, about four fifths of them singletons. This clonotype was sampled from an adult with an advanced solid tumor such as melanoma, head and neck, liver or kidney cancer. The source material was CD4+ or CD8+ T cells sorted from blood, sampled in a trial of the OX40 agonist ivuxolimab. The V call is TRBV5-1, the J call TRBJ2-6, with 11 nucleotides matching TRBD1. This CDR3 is CASSSPGTGGAGANVLTF. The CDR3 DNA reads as TGCGCCAGCAGCTCACCCGGGACAGGGGGAGCTGGGGCCAACGTCCTGACTTTC. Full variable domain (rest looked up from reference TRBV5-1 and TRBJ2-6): KAGVTQTPRYLIKTRGQQVTLSCSPISGHRSVSWYQQTPGQGLQFLFEYFSETQRNKGNFPGRFSGRQFSNSRSEMNVSTLELGDSALYLCASSSPGTGGAGANVLTFGAGSRLTVL.